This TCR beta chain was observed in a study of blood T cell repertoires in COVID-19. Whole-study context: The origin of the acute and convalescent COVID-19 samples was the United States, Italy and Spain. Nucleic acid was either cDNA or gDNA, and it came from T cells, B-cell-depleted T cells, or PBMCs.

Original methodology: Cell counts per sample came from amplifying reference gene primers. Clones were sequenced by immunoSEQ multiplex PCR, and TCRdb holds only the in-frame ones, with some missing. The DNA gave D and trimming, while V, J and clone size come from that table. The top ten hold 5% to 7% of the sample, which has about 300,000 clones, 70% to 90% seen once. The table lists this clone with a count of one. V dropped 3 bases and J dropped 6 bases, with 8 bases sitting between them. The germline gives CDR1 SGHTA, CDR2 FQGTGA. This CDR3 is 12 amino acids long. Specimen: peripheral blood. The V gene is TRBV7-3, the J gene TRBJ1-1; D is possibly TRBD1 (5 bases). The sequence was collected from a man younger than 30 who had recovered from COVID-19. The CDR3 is CASSFTGAEAFF. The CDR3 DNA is TGTGCCAGCAGCTTCACGGGGGCTGAAGCTTTCTTT.